This T cell receptor beta chain was recorded in a study of blood T cell repertoires in COVID-19. Study overall: COVID-19 samples collected from the United States, Italy and Spain covered acute and convalescent phases. PBMCs, B-cell-depleted T cells, or T cells provided the cDNA or gDNA that made up the material.

Authors' analysis steps: The assay estimated nucleated cells by amplifying reference gene primers. Using immunoSEQ multiplex PCR, the repertoire was profiled, and TCRdb retains in-frame clones only, with some absent. V and J calls and clone size are as listed in that table; D and trimming were resolved from the DNA. The data show around 130,000 clones, 84% seen once. This clonotype was obtained from a woman younger than 45 who had recovered from COVID-19. Material: peripheral blood.

This CDR3 reads CASSRRDFFRGYTF. CDR3 nucleotide sequence: TGTGCCAGCAGCAGAAGGGACTTCTTTCGTGGCTACACCTTC. This chain links TRBV3-1 (or the pseudogene TRBV3-2) with TRBJ1-2, with a weak D call TRBD1 (5 bases). Per germline, CDR1 LGHDT and CDR2 YNNKEL (reference sequence). Trimming shortened V by 5 bases and J by 7 bases, and 17 bases separated the two germline ends. The CDR3 length is 14 residues.